Below are 18 T cell receptor beta chains sequenced from a single sample in a study of synovial regulatory T cells in juvenile arthritis. Assay: immunoSEQ multiplex PCR; the TCRdb copy retains only in-frame clones and omits some. The sample holds around 9,500 clones. The sequenced sample consisted of Treg cells from blood. Subset indicated: remaining (HLA-DR-negative) circulating blood Treg cells. All receptors derive from a donor between 2 and 35 years old with juvenile idiopathic arthritis.

The rearrangement links TRBV18 to TRBJ2-7; TCRdb's D call of TRBD1 is untestable without DNA. The germline CDR1 and CDR2 sequences are KGHSH and LQKENI. The CDR3 has 14 residues. Only the protein is on record. This chain's CDR3 is CASSPGQDPYEQYF.

V is TRBV30 and J is TRBJ1-2. From germline, CDR1 is GTSNPN and CDR2 SVGIG (reference sequence). The CDR3 has 13 amino acids. No nucleotide data were recorded. The CDR3 reads CALLVDRGYGYTF.

The V gene is TRBV7-2, the J gene TRBJ2-3; without DNA, the TCRdb call of TRBD2 cannot be checked. The length of the CDR3 is 16 residues. DNA is not on record. Looked up from germline, CDR1 is SGHTA and CDR2 is FQGNSA. CDR3 sequence reads: CASSPLGLAGADTQYF.

This chain connects TRBV5-6 to TRBJ2-5; the TRBD1 assignment by TCRdb is unverifiable without DNA. The CDR3 is made up of 14 amino acids. No coding sequence is recorded. From germline, CDR1 is SGHDT and CDR2 YYEEEE. This CDR3 is CASSSDSLQETQYF. Full variable domain (outside the CDR3, taken from reference TRBV5-6 and TRBJ2-5): DAGVTQSPTHLIKTRGQQVTLRCSPKSGHDTVSWYQQALGQGPQFIFQYYEEEERQRGNFPDRFSGHQFPNYSSELNVNALLLGDSALYLCASSSDSLQETQYFGPGTRLLVL.

This sequence joins TRBV7-8 and TRBJ2-1; absent DNA, TCRdb's TRBD2 call cannot be checked. There are 11 residues in the CDR3. The record lacks a DNA sequence. Per the germline V gene, CDR1 is SGHVS and CDR2 is FQNEAQ. CDR3 loop: CASTTLGEQFF.

The CDR3 region is CASSLFALPPSDEQFF. The V gene is TRBV5-1, the J gene TRBJ2-1; TCRdb reports TRBD2, a call that lacks DNA to check it against. This CDR3 contains 16 residues. DNA is not on record. Per germline, CDR1 SGHRS and CDR2 YFSETQ.

The V gene is TRBV18, the J gene TRBJ1-2. The CDR3 is 13 amino acids. This entry has no DNA. Germline V gene sequence: CDR1 KGHSH, CDR2 LQKENI. CDR3 region: CASSPGGNYGYTF.

This chain links TRBV30 with TRBJ2-1; TCRdb lists TRBD2, though no DNA is available to test this call. The length of the CDR3 is 15 residues. DNA was not recorded. Germline V gives CDR1 GTSNPN, CDR2 SVGIG (reference sequence). The CDR3: CAWRPPSGFYNEQFF.

The V call is TRBV15, the J call TRBJ1-6. Germline values: CDR1 LNHNV, CDR2 YYDKDF (reference sequence). The CDR3 is made up of 13 amino acids. The coding DNA is unavailable. CDR3 residues: CATSRDLVPPLHF.

This clone is classed as medium-sized by frequency. The chain links TRBV7-9 to TRBJ2-7; TCRdb names TRBD1, which stays unverified in the absence of DNA. There are 14 residues in the CDR3. The coding DNA is unavailable. Germline lookup yields CDR1 SEHNR and CDR2 FQNEAQ (reference sequence). This CDR3 is CASSQTGTPYEQYF.

This chain links TRBV5-1 with TRBJ2-1; lacking DNA, the TRBD1 call made by TCRdb goes unchecked. In germline, CDR1 is SGHRS, CDR2 YFSETQ. The CDR3 sequence is 14 residues long. Only the protein is on record. This CDR3 is CASSPITTGNEQFF.

The rearrangement joins TRBV7-3 to TRBJ2-5. Germline CDR1 and CDR2: SGHTA and FQGTGA. This CDR3 contains 11 residues. No DNA is given. This chain's CDR3 is CASSGIETQYF.

This chain connects TRBV15 to TRBJ2-5; TCRdb proposes TRBD1, but this gene call is untestable without DNA. CDR1 and CDR2 from the germline V gene are LNHNV and YYDKDF (reference sequence). The CDR3 sequence is 15 residues long. The record lacks a DNA sequence. CDR3: CATNRDPTGQETQYF.

The CDR3 region is CATSRVLGPQHF. V is TRBV15 and J is TRBJ1-5. Germline V gene lookup returns CDR1 LNHNV and CDR2 YYDKDF (reference sequence). The CDR3 is 12 amino acids. The entry carries no DNA sequence.

The chain combines TRBV30 with TRBJ1-5; no DNA is available, so the TRBD1 call from TCRdb remains unchecked. The CDR3 is made up of 13 amino acids. No nucleotide data were recorded. CDR1 is GTSNPN, CDR2 SVGIG, per germline (reference sequence). CDR3: CAWSPGGSQPRHF.

The J gene is TRBJ1-2, the V gene TRBV25-1. This CDR3 contains 16 residues. A DNA sequence was not provided. Germline V gene lookup returns CDR1 MGHDK and CDR2 SYGVNS. The CDR3 sequence is CASSPPLVPLSYGYTF.

The CDR3 here is CASGLVTGTGGTDTQYF. The rearrangement links TRBV12-5 to TRBJ2-3; absent DNA, TCRdb's TRBD1 call cannot be checked. The germline CDR1 and CDR2 sequences are LGHNT and FRNRAP. This CDR3 region has 17 residues. No coding sequence is recorded.

V and J are TRBV4-2 and TRBJ2-7. Germline V gene sequence: CDR1 LGHNA, CDR2 YNFKEQ. CDR3 length: 14 residues. No DNA is given. The CDR3 loop is CASSQEPKTYEQYF.